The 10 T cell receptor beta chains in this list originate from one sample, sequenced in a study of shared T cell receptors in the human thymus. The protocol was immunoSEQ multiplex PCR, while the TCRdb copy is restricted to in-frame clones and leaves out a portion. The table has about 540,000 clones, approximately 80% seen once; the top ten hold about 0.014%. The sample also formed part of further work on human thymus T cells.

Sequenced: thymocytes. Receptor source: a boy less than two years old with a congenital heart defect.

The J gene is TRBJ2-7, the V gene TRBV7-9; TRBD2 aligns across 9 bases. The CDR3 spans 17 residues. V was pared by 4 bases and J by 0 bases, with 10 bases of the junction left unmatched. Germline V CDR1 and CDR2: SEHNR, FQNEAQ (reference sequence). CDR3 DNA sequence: TGTGCCAGCAGCTCCCCCCGACTAGCGGAGTCCTCCTACGAGCAGTACTTC. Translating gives CASSSPRLAESSYEQYF.

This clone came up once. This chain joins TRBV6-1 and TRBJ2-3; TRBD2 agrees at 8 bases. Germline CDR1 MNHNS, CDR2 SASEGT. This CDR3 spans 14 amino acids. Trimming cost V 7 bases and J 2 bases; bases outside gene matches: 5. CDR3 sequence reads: CASTRTSLTDTQYF. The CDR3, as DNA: TGTGCCAGCACCCGGACTAGCCTCACAGATACGCAGTATTTT.

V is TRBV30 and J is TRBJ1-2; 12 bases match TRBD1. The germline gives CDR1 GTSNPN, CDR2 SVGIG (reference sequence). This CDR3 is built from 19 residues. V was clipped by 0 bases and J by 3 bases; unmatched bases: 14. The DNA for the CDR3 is TGTGCCTGGAGTGTACAGTTTGGGGACAGGGGGCGGGAGGACTATGGCTACACCTTC. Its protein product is CAWSVQFGDRGREDYGYTF.

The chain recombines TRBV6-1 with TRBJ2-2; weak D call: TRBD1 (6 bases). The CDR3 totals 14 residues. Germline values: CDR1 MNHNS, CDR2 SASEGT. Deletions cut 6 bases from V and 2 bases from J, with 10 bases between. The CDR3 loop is CASRPGTNTGELFF. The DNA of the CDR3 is TGTGCCAGCAGACCCGGGACAAACACCGGGGAGCTGTTTTTT.

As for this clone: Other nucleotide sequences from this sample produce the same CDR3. CDR3 region: CASSQEGAGTEAFF. The CDR3 DNA sequence: TGCGCCAGCAGCCAAGAGGGCGCAGGGACTGAAGCTTTCTTT. V is TRBV4-1 and J is TRBJ1-1; maybe TRBD1 (5 bases). V was shortened by 0 bases and J by 5 bases, with 10 bases between the two germline ends. The CDR3 spans 14 residues. Germline V gene data show CDR1 as MGHRA and CDR2 as YSYEKL.

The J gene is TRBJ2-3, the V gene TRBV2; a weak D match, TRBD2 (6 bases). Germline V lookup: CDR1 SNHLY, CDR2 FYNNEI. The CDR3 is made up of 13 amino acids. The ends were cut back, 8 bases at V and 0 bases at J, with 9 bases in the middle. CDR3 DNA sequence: TGTGCCAGCCGGAGCGGGAGCACAGATACGCAGTATTTT. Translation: CASRSGSTDTQYF.

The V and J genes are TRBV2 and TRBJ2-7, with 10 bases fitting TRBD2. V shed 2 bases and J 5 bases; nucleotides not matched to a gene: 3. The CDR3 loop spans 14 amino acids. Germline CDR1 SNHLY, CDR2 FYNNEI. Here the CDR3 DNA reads TGTGCCAGCAGTGAAAGCGGGAGGGGCCACGAGCAGTACTTC. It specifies CASSESGRGHEQYF. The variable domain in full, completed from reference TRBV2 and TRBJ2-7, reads EPEVTQTPSHQVTQMGQEVILRCVPISNHLYFYWYRQILGQKVEFLVSFYNNEISEKSEIFDDQFSVERPDGSNFTLKIRSTKLEDSAMYFCASSESGRGHEQYFGPGTRLTVT.

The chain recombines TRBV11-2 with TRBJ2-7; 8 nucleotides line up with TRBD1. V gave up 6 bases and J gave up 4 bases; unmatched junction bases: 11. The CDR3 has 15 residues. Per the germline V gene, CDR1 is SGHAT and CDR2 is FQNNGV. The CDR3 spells CASRCPRDRSYEQYF. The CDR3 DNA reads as TGTGCCAGCAGATGCCCCCGGGACAGGTCATACGAGCAGTACTTC.

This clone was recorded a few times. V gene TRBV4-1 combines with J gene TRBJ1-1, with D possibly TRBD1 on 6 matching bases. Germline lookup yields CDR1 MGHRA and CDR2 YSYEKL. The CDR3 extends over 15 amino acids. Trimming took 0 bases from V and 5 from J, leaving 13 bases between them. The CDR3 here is CASSQDPGAVTEAFF. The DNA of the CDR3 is TGCGCCAGCAGCCAAGATCCAGGGGCAGTAACTGAAGCTTTCTTT.

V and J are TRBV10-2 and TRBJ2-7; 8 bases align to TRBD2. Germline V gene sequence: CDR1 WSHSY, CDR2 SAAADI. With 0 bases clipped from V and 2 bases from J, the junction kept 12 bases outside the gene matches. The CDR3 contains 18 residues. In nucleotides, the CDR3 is TGCGCCAGCAGTGAGTCGCCAATGACAGCGGGGGTTACCTACGAGCAGTACTTC. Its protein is CASSESPMTAGVTYEQYF.